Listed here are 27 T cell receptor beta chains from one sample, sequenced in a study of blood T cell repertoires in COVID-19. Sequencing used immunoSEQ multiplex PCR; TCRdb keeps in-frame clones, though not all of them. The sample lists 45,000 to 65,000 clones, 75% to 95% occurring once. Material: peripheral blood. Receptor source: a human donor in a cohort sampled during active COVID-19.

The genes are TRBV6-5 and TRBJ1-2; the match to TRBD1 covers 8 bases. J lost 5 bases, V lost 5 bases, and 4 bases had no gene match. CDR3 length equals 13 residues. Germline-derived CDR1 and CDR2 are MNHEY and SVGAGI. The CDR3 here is CASSTRTGYGYTF. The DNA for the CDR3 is TGTGCCAGCAGTACCCGGACAGGGTATGGCTACACCTTC.

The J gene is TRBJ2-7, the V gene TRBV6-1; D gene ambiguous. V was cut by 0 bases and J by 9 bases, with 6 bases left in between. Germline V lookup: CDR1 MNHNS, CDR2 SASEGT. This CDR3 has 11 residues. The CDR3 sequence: CASSEAFVQYF. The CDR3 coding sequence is TGTGCCAGCAGTGAAGCCTTTGTGCAGTACTTC.

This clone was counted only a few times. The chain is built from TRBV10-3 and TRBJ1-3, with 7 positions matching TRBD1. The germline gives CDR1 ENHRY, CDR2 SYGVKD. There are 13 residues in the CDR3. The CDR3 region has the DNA TGTGGAACAGGGGATTACTCTGGAAACACCATATATTTT. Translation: CGTGDYSGNTIYF.

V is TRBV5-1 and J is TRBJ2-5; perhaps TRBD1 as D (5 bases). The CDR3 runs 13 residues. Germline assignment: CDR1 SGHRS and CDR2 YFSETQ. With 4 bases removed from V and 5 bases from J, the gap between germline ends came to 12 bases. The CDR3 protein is CASSDQGGETQYF. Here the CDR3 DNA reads TGCGCCAGCAGCGACCAGGGTGGGGAGACCCAGTACTTC. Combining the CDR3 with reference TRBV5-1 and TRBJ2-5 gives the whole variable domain KAGVTQTPRYLIKTRGQQVTLSCSPISGHRSVSWYQQTPGQGLQFLFEYFSETQRNKGNFPGRFSGRQFSNSRSEMNVSTLELGDSALYLCASSDQGGETQYFGPGTRLLVL.

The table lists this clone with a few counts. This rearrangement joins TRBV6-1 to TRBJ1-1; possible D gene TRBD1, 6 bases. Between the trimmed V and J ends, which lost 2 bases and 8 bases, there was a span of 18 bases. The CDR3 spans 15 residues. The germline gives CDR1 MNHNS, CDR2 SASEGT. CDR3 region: CASSEQGLRPIEAFF. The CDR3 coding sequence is TGTGCCAGCAGTGAACAGGGGCTCCGGCCCATCGAAGCTTTCTTT.

The CDR3 loop is CASSHWLAGTNTGELFF. DNA for the CDR3: TGCGCCAGCAGCCACTGGCTAGCGGGAACGAACACCGGGGAGCTGTTTTTT. This chain links TRBV5-1 with TRBJ2-2, with 9 bases that match TRBD2. Per the germline V gene, CDR1 is SGHRS and CDR2 is YFSETQ. V was clipped by 4 bases and J by 0 bases; unmatched bases: 7. The CDR3 is 17 residues long.

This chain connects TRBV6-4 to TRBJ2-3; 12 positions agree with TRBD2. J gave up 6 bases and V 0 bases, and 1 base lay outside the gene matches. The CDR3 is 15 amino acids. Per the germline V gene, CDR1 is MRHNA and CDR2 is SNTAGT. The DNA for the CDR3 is TGTGCCAGCAGTGACTCGACTAGCGGGAGTGATACGCAGTATTTT. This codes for CASSDSTSGSDTQYF.

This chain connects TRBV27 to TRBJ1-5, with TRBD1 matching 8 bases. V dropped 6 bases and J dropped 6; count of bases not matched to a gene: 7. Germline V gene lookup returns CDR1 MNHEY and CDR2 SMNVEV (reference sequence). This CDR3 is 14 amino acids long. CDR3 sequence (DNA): TGTGCCAGCAGACTCGGACAGGGAAGTCAGCCCCAGCATTTT. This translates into CASRLGQGSQPQHF.

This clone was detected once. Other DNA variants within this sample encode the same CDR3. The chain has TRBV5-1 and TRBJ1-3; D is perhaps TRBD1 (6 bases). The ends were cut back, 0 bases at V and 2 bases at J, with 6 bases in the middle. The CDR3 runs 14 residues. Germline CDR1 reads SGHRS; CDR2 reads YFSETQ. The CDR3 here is CASSLGTAGNTIYF. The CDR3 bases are TGCGCCAGCAGCTTGGGGACAGCTGGAAACACCATATATTTT.

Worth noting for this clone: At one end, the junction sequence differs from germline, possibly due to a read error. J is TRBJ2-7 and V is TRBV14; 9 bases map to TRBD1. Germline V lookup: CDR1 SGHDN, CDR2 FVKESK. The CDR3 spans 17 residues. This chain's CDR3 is CASSKDVGQGSSYEQYF. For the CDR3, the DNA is TGTGCCAGCAGCAAAGACGTCGGACAGGGGAGCTCCTACGAGCAGTACTTC.

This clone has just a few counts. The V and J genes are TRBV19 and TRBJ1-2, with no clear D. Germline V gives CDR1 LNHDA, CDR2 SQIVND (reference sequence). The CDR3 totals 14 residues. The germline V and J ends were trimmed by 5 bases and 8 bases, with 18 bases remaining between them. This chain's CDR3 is CASSALDGRGGYTF. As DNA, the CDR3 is TGTGCCAGTAGTGCCCTTGACGGCCGAGGGGGCTACACCTTC.

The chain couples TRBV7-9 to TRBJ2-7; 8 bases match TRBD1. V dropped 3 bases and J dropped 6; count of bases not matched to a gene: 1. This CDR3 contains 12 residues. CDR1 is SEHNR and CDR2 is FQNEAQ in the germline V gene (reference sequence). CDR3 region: CASSFGQGEQYF. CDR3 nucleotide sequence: TGTGCCAGCAGCTTCGGACAGGGCGAGCAGTACTTC.

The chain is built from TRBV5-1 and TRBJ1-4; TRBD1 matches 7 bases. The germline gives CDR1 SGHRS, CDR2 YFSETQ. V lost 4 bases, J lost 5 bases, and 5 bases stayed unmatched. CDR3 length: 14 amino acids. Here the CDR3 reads CASSPGTVNEKLFF. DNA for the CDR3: TGCGCCAGCAGCCCTGGGACAGTAAATGAAAAACTGTTTTTT.

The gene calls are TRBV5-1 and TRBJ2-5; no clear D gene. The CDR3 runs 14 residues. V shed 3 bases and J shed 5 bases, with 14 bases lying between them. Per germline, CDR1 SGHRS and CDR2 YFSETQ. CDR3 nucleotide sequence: TGCGCCAGCAGCTCCTCTCGCGTGTGGGAGACCCAGTACTTC. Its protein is CASSSSRVWETQYF.

The CDR3 nucleotides are TGTGCCAGCAGTGAATATCCGCAGAGGGAGGAAAAACTGTTTTTT. Translating gives CASSEYPQREEKLFF. The chain links TRBV25-1 to TRBJ1-4; no clear D. The CDR3 consists of 15 residues. With 0 bases removed from V and 8 bases from J, the gap between germline ends came to 13 bases. The V gene's germline CDR1 is MGHDK and CDR2 SYGVNS. The entire variable domain, with the rest obtained from reference TRBV25-1 and TRBJ1-4, is as follows: EADIYQTPRYLVIGTGKKITLECSQTMGHDKMYWYQQDPGMELHLIHYSYGVNSTEKGDLSSESTVSRIRTEHFPLTLESARPSHTSQYLCASSEYPQREEKLFFGSGTQLSVL.

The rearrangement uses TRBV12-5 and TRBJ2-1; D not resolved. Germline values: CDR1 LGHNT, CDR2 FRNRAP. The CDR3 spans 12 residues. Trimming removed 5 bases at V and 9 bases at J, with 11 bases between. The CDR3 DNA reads TGTGCTAGTGGTCACGCCACCGGTGAGCAGTTCTTC. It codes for CASGHATGEQFF.

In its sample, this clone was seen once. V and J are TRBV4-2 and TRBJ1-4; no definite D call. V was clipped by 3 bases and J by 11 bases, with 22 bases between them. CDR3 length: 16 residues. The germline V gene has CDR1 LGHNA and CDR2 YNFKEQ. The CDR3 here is CASSQAQQTPAGKLFF. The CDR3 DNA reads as TGTGCCAGCAGCCAGGCCCAACAAACCCCCGCGGGGAAACTGTTTTTT.

The CDR3 DNA reads as TGCGCCAGCAACCCCGACAGGTTGAGCACTGAAGCTTTCTTT. Amino acids: CASNPDRLSTEAFF. The rearrangement links TRBV5-1 to TRBJ1-1; maybe TRBD1 (6 bases). The CDR3 totals 14 residues. V lost 6 bases to trimming and J lost 4 bases, with 16 bases between them. Germline values: CDR1 SGHRS, CDR2 YFSETQ. Full variable domain (remainder filled in from reference TRBV5-1 and TRBJ1-1): KAGVTQTPRYLIKTRGQQVTLSCSPISGHRSVSWYQQTPGQGLQFLFEYFSETQRNKGNFPGRFSGRQFSNSRSEMNVSTLELGDSALYLCASNPDRLSTEAFFGQGTRLTVV.

The CDR3 spells CSASDAGRPKNIQYF. In DNA form, the CDR3 reads TGCAGTGCTAGTGATGCAGGGCGGCCCAAAAACATTCAGTACTTC. This rearrangement joins TRBV20-1 to TRBJ2-4, with a weak D call TRBD1 (5 bases). This CDR3 region has 15 residues. Germline V gene data show CDR1 as DFQATT and CDR2 as SNEGSKA (reference sequence). V lost 3 bases, J lost 2 bases, and 14 bases lay in between.

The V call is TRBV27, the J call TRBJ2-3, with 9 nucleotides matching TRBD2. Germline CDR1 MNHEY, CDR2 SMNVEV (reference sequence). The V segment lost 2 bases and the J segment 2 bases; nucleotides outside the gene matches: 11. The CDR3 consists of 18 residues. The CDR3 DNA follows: TGTGCCAGCAGTTTACGGGCGGGAGGGCCTTTAGACACAGATACGCAGTATTTT. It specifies CASSLRAGGPLDTDTQYF.

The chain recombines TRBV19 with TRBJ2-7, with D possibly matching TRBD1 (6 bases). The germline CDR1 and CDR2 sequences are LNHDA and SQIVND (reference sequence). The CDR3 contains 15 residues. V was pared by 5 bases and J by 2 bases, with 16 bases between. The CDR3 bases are TGTGCCAGTAGTTACGGTAGGCAGGGGACCTACGAGCAGTACTTC. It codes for CASSYGRQGTYEQYF.

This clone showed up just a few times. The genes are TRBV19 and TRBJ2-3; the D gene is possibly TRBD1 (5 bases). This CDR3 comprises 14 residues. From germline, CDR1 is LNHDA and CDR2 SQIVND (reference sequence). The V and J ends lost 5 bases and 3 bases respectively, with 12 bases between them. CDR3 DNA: TGTGCCAGTAGTCAGAGGACAATGACAGATACGCAGTATTTT. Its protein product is CASSQRTMTDTQYF. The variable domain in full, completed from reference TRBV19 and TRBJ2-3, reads DGGITQSPKYLFRKEGQNVTLSCEQNLNHDAMYWYRQDPGQGLRLIYYSQIVNDFQKGDIAEGYSVSREKKESFPLTVTSAQKNPTAFYLCASSQRTMTDTQYFGPGTRLTVL.

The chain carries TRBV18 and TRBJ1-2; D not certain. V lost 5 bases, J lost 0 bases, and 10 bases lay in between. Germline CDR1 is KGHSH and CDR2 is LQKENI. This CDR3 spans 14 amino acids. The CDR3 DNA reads TGTGCCAGCTCAGTGGACGGGGCTAACTATGGCTACACCTTC. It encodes CASSVDGANYGYTF.

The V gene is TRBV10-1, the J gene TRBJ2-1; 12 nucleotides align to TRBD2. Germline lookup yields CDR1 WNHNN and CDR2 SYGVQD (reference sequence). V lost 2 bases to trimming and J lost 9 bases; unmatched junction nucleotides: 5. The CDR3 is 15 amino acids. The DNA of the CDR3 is TGCGCCAGCAGTGAGAGACTAGCGGGAGTGGTTGAGCAGTTCTTC. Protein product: CASSERLAGVVEQFF.

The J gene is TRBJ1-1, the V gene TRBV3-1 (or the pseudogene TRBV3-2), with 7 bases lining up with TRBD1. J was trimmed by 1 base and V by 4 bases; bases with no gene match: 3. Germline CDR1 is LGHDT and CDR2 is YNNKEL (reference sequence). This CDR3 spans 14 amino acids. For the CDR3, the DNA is TGTGCCAGCAGCCGCGGGACAGCGAACACTGAAGCTTTCTTT. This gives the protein CASSRGTANTEAFF.

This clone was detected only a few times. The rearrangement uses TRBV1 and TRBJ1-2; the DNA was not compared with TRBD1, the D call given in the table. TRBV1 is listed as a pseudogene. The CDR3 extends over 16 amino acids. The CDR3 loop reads CTSSLEMRDRIYGYTF. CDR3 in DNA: TGCACCAGCAGCCTCGAAATGAGGGACAGGATCTATGGCTACACCTTC.

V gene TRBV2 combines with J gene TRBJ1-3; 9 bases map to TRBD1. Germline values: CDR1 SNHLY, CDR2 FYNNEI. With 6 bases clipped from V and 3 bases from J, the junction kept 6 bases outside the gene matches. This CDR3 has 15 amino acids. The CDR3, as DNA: TGTGCCAGCAGGCCACAGGGGGCTGGTGGAAACACCATATATTTT. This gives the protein CASRPQGAGGNTIYF.